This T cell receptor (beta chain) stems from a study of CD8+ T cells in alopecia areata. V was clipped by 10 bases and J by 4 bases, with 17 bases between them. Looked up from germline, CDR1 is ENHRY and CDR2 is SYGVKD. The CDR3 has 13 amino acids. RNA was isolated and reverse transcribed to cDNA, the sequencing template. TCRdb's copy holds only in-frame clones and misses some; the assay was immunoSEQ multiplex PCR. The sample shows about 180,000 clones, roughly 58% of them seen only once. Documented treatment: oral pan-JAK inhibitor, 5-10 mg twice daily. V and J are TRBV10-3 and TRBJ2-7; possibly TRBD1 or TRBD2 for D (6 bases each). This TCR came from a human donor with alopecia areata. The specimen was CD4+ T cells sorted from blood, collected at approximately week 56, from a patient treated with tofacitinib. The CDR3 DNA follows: TGTGCCAGCAAGATGCAGGGGAGGTACGAGCAGTACTTC. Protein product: CASKMQGRYEQYF.